The next 5 T cell receptor beta chains were all read from a single sample in a study of T cells after yellow fever vaccination. From the 5' RACE reads, TCRdb called clonotypes with MiXCR, one entry per CDR3 protein. The profile shows approximately 510,000 distinct CDR3 sequences, about a fifth of them singletons. Specimen: PBMCs, collected approximately 20 days after the first yellow fever vaccination. The receptors here all came from a man aged 18 to 30 who received the YFV17D yellow fever vaccine.

The chain combines TRBV4-1 with TRBJ1-2; tentatively, D is TRBD1 (5 bases). Germline V gene data show CDR1 as MGHRA and CDR2 as YSYEKL. V was clipped by 1 base and J by 4 bases, with 10 bases between them. This CDR3 has 14 residues. The CDR3 region is CASSQAGTIYGYTF. DNA for the CDR3: TGCGCCAGCAGCCAAGCAGGGACTATCTATGGCTACACCTTC.

This clonotype was seen only a few times. The rearrangement uses TRBV9 and TRBJ2-7; tentative D call: TRBD2 (5 bases). Germline V gives CDR1 SGDLS, CDR2 YYNGEE. CDR3 length: 16 residues. V was cut by 3 bases and J by 2 bases, with 18 bases left in between. The CDR3 here is CASSGPSWETAYEQYV. The CDR3 DNA reads as TGTGCCAGCAGCGGCCCTTCTTGGGAGACCGCCTACGAGCAGTACGTC.

CDR3: CASSLARGGTGNTIYF. The DNA of the CDR3 is TGTGCCAGCAGCTTAGCGAGGGGAGGGACTGGAAACACCATATATTTT. The chain carries TRBV7-2 and TRBJ1-3, with a possible D match to TRBD1 (5 bases). The CDR3 is made up of 16 amino acids. V gave up 0 bases and J gave up 2 bases, with 11 bases separating them. From germline, CDR1 is SGHTA and CDR2 FQGNSA.

A single count supports this clonotype. The V gene is TRBV3-1, the J gene TRBJ2-3, with TRBD2 matching 16 bases. Trimming took 4 bases from V and 0 from J; bases not matched to a gene: 4. Germline V gives CDR1 LGHDT, CDR2 YNNKEL (reference sequence). The CDR3 spans 18 residues. CDR3 nucleotide sequence: TGTGCCAGCAGCCCAGGGACTAGCGGGGGGGCCAGCACAGATACGCAGTATTTT. Its translation: CASSPGTSGGASTDTQYF.

This clonotype was counted between two and nine times. The chain links TRBV12-3 or TRBV12-4 to TRBJ2-3; TRBD2 is a possible D gene (6 bases). This CDR3 spans 14 amino acids. Trimming took off 3 bases at V and 4 bases at J, with 11 bases between the two ends. The CDR3 loop reads CASSFAGSPDTQYF. As DNA, the CDR3 is TGTGCCAGCAGTTTCGCGGGGTCCCCAGATACGCAGTATTTT.